The clone carrying this TCR beta chain has only one observation. As yet, its antigen is unknown. Germline and junction disagree at one end, which may indicate a read error. TCRdb fed the reads into MiXCR, producing one record per CDR3 protein. Of some 110,000 distinct CDR3 sequences in the sample, roughly a tenth were seen once. The data were taken from a study of T cell repertoires in cytomegalovirus infection. The CDR3 loop spans 16 amino acids. Germline CDR1 and CDR2: SGHVS and FNYEAQ. General study points: Cumulative public TCR beta family frequency identified carriers of CMV plus the relevant HLA.

The receptor comes from a human donor in good health (CMV status not recorded). Some clones in this sample may be carry-over from other donors' samples. Sequences were obtained from PBMCs, sequenced either directly or after in vitro stimulation (not recorded which). This sequence joins TRBV7-6 and TRBJ2-4; D is tentatively TRBD1 or TRBD2 (5 bases each). Here the CDR3 reads CASSSSGLGGTDTQYF. The CDR3 DNA sequence: TGTGCCAGCAGCTCCTCGGGGCTAGGAGGCACAGACACTCAGTATTTC. Based on the CDR3 plus reference TRBV7-6 and TRBJ2-4, the full variable domain is GAGVSQSPRYKVTKRGQDVALRCDPISGHVSLYWYRQALGQGPEFLTYFNYEAQQDKSGLPNDRFSAERPEGSISTLTIQRTEQRDSAMYRCASSSSGLGGTDTQYFGAGTRLSVL.